Listed below are T cell receptor beta chains from one sample, sequenced in a study of cytomegalovirus exposure and HLA in healthy donors. Clones were read by immunoSEQ multiplex PCR, and TCRdb kept only the in-frame ones, dropping some. Of roughly 90,000 clones listed, around 70% are singletons. Sequencing was done on a sample of PBMCs. These receptors were obtained from a young man in good health and CMV-seropositive. Each CDR3 is given with its conserved first and last residue.

v_gene: TRBV5-1
j_gene: TRBJ2-7
CDR3aa: CASSPVKSGTGDPYEQYF

v_gene: TRBV5-1
j_gene: TRBJ2-7
CDR3aa: CASSRSGGSLREQYF

v_gene: TRBV9
j_gene: TRBJ2-1
CDR3aa: CASSRGGIRNEQFF

v_gene: TRBV6-4
j_gene: TRBJ2-3
CDR3aa: CASSAFSAGESTDTQYF

v_gene: TRBV9
j_gene: TRBJ1-1
CDR3aa: CASSVGQLNTEAFF

v_gene: TRBV6-5
j_gene: TRBJ2-4
CDR3aa: CASSAGAKNIQYF

v_gene: TRBV10-1
j_gene: TRBJ2-5
CDR3aa: CASSGSRYQETQYF

v_gene: TRBV13
j_gene: TRBJ1-3
CDR3aa: CASSPGGFGNTIYF

v_gene: TRBV4-1
j_gene: TRBJ2-1
CDR3aa: CASSQDRDNEQFF

v_gene: TRBV9
j_gene: TRBJ1-6
CDR3aa: CASSVGGPKSPLHF

v_gene: TRBV7-2
j_gene: TRBJ1-2
CDR3aa: CASSLGQDYTF

v_gene: TRBV27
j_gene: TRBJ2-7
CDR3aa: CASSLTGPPGEQYF

v_gene: TRBV28
j_gene: TRBJ2-7
CDR3aa: CASSSSGPSYEQYF

v_gene: TRBV7-9
j_gene: TRBJ1-4
CDR3aa: CASSLAALNEKLFF

v_gene: TRBV4-3
j_gene: TRBJ2-1
CDR3aa: CASSPAGTIYEQFF

v_gene: TRBV4-3
j_gene: TRBJ1-5
CDR3aa: CASSQRTGGDQPQHF

v_gene: TRBV20-1
j_gene: TRBJ2-1
CDR3aa: CSAPLAGQFF

v_gene: TRBV19
j_gene: TRBJ2-3
CDR3aa: CASSPRRDRTTDTQYF

v_gene: TRBV6-6
j_gene: TRBJ2-1
CDR3aa: CASSYPSGRAYNEQFF

v_gene: TRBV6-5
j_gene: TRBJ1-1
CDR3aa: CASSPGTGFTEAFF

v_gene: TRBV7-9
j_gene: TRBJ1-1
CDR3aa: CASSSTPEAFF

v_gene: TRBV9
j_gene: TRBJ1-1
CDR3aa: CASSGGLGEENTEAFF

v_gene: TRBV5-5
j_gene: TRBJ2-1
CDR3aa: CASSQWGTSGNEQFF

v_gene: TRBV2
j_gene: TRBJ1-3
CDR3aa: CASRFDRESGNTIYF

v_gene: TRBV7-9
j_gene: TRBJ2-7
CDR3aa: CASSAPYSLQYF

v_gene: TRBV7-9
j_gene: TRBJ1-1
CDR3aa: CASSVRTGENTEAFF

v_gene: TRBV5-1
j_gene: TRBJ2-5
CDR3aa: CASSPGGLPQETQYF